A single TCR beta chain is shown here with its context. The data derive from a study of cytomegalovirus exposure and HLA in healthy donors. Trimming removed 3 bases from V and 4 bases from J, with 6 bases in between. This CDR3 has 12 amino acids. Germline V gives CDR1 MGHDK, CDR2 SYGVNS. Amplification used 60 Vbeta primers and 13 Jbeta primers. Data came from immunoSEQ multiplex PCR; TCRdb stores just in-frame clones and leaves some out. Of 150,000 to 200,000 clones in the sample, over 60% were seen once. Sequenced: PBMCs. The TCR originated in a girl aged 10-17 years in good health and CMV-seronegative. The chain carries TRBV25-1 and TRBJ1-1; the D is unclear. CDR3 DNA: TGTGCCAGCAGTGACCGGGGCACTGAAGCTTTCTTT. Translation: CASSDRGTEAFF.